This TCR beta chain derives from a study of T cell responses to AZD1222 COVID-19 vaccine. Remarks on this clone: The antigen is not known.

V shed 4 bases and J shed 9 bases, with 12 bases lying between them. Per the germline V gene, CDR1 is MNHEY and CDR2 is SVGAGI. CDR3 size: 12 residues. Regarding the study as a whole: Only after the peak T cell response were repertoires sampled. In a largely white British group with more females than males, clonal diversity was possibly underestimated.

Measured with immunoSEQ multiplex PCR; TCRdb has only the in-frame clones, and not every one. The sample lists fewer than 95,000 clones, about nine tenths occurring once. This sequence joins TRBV6-5 and TRBJ1-2; the D gene is possibly TRBD1 (5 bases). The sample in question was peripheral blood, obtained 28 days after the second AZD1222 dose. The receptor was isolated from an adult who received the AZD1222 COVID-19 vaccine. The CDR3 is CASSSGSRSYTF. As DNA, the CDR3 is TGTGCCAGCAGTTCAGGGAGCCGAAGCTACACCTTC.